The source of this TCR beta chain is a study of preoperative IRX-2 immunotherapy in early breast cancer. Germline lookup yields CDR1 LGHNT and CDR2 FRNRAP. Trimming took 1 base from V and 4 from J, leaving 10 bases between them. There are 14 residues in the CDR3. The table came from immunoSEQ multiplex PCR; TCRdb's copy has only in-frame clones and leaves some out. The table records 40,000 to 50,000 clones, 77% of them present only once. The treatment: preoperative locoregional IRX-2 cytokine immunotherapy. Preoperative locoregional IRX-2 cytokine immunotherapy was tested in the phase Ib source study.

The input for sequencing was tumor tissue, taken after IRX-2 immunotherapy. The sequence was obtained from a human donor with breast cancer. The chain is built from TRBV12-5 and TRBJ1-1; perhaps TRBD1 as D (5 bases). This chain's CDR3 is CASGLAIGGTEAFF. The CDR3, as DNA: TGTGCTAGTGGTTTGGCAATTGGGGGCACTGAAGCTTTCTTT.